These 19 T cell receptor beta chains were all obtained from the same sample, sequenced in a study of yellow fever vaccine responses in identical twins. TCRdb re-called the RT-PCR reads through MiXCR, storing one row per CDR3 protein. This table has 15,000 or so distinct CDR3 sequences, roughly 80% appearing once. The starting material was T cells from blood (PBMCs), unsorted or a sorted subset (not recorded which), obtained before or after yellow fever vaccination (not recorded which). The receptors derive from a woman under 30 who received the yellow fever vaccine.

This clonotype was counted a few times. The J gene is TRBJ1-2, the V gene TRBV29-1; D gene uncertain. Trimming left V 4 bases short and J 8 bases short, with 14 bases between. Germline V gene data show CDR1 as SQVTM and CDR2 as ANQGSEA. The CDR3 is 12 amino acids. CDR3 sequence reads: CSVGRSGEGYTF. CDR3 DNA: TGCAGCGTTGGAAGGTCCGGGGAGGGCTACACCTTC.

The CDR3 bases are TGCGCCAGCAGCCAAGAAGAAGGGTCCGGGGCCGGGGAGCTGTTTTTT. It is translated as CASSQEEGSGAGELFF. This chain joins TRBV4-1 and TRBJ2-2; the D gene is possibly TRBD2 (5 bases). The CDR3 runs 16 residues. CDR1 and CDR2 (germline): MGHRA, YSYEKL. V was cut by 0 bases and J by 6 bases, with 14 bases left in between.

This clonotype appeared once. The chain links TRBV4-3 to TRBJ2-6, with D perhaps TRBD1 (5 bases). V was shortened by 1 base and J by 3 bases, with 10 bases between the two germline ends. The CDR3 is 16 residues long. From germline, CDR1 is LGHNA and CDR2 YSLEER. The CDR3 region has the DNA TGCGCCAGCAGCCAAGGGCCCAGGGATGGGGCCAACGTCCTGACTTTC. Translation: CASSQGPRDGANVLTF.

The chain links TRBV11-3 to TRBJ2-2; no firm D call. The CDR3 totals 14 residues. CDR1 and CDR2 from the germline V gene are SGHNT and YENEEA. The V end was cut by 1 base, the J end by 2 bases, with 5 bases between. This chain's CDR3 is CASSLVFNTGELFF. The DNA for the CDR3 is TGTGCCAGCAGCTTAGTATTTAACACCGGGGAGCTGTTTTTT.

The genes are TRBV20-1 and TRBJ2-6, with unresolved D. The CDR3 consists of 17 residues. Germline CDR1 reads DFQATT; CDR2 reads SNEGSKA (reference sequence). Trimming stripped 0 bases from V and 1 base from J, with 13 bases between. The CDR3 spells CSARDHLGQSGANVLTF. CDR3 DNA sequence: TGCAGTGCTAGAGATCACCTAGGGCAATCTGGGGCCAACGTCCTGACTTTC.

The chain joins TRBV28 to TRBJ2-3; 9 bases map to TRBD1. The V segment lost 5 bases and the J segment 6 bases; nucleotides outside the gene matches: 15. The V gene's germline CDR1 is MDHEN and CDR2 SYDVKM. The CDR3 is 17 residues long. CDR3 sequence reads: CASSAPDRGSSADTQYF. The CDR3, as DNA: TGTGCCAGCAGTGCCCCGGACAGGGGCTCCTCTGCGGATACGCAGTATTTT. The whole variable domain, filled in from reference TRBV28 and TRBJ2-3, reads DVKVTQSSRYLVKRTGEKVFLECVQDMDHENMFWYRQDPGLGLRLIYFSYDVKMKEKGDIPEGYSVSREKKERFSLILESASTNQTSMYLCASSAPDRGSSADTQYFGPGTRLTVL.

The chain recombines TRBV27 with TRBJ2-7; 10 bases are a match to TRBD2. Germline values: CDR1 MNHEY, CDR2 SMNVEV (reference sequence). The trim removed 1 base at V and 4 bases at J, leaving 7 bases unmatched. This CDR3 spans 16 amino acids. This chain's CDR3 is CASSLLASGRRYEQYF. CDR3 nucleotides: TGTGCCAGCAGTTTATTGGCTAGCGGGAGACGATACGAGCAGTACTTC.

The chain recombines TRBV6-4 with TRBJ2-3; perhaps TRBD1 as D (6 bases). Per the germline V gene, CDR1 is MRHNA and CDR2 is SNTAGT. The CDR3 extends over 13 amino acids. Trimming shortened V by 2 bases and J by 9 bases, and 12 bases separated the two germline ends. The CDR3 loop is CASSDPGADTQYF. The CDR3 DNA follows: TGTGCCAGCAGTGACCCAGGGGCTGACACGCAGTATTTT.

The CDR3: CSVGGIAPYEQYF. CDR3 nucleotides: TGCAGCGTTGGCGGGATCGCACCCTACGAGCAGTACTTC. The rearrangement joins TRBV29-1 to TRBJ2-7; D might be TRBD2 (6 bases). Trimming took 4 bases from V and 2 from J, leaving 12 bases between them. The CDR3 is 13 residues long. CDR1 is SQVTM, CDR2 ANQGSEA, per germline.

This chain joins TRBV27 and TRBJ2-4; D gene uncertain. V was shortened by 3 bases and J by 1 base, with 13 bases between the two germline ends. The CDR3 extends over 16 amino acids. The germline CDR1 and CDR2 sequences are MNHEY and SMNVEV (reference sequence). CDR3 nucleotides: TGTGCCAGCAGTTTGAGAGGCAACGGGGCCAAAAACATTCAGTACTTC. Its protein product is CASSLRGNGAKNIQYF.

J is TRBJ1-2 and V is TRBV10-1, with D hard to call. This CDR3 has 13 residues. V dropped 3 bases and J dropped 4 bases, with 9 bases sitting between them. Looked up from germline, CDR1 is WNHNN and CDR2 is SYGVQD (reference sequence). The CDR3 protein is CASSEGSLYGYTF. Here the CDR3 DNA reads TGCGCCAGCAGTGAAGGCAGCCTCTATGGCTACACCTTC.

In DNA, the CDR3 is TGTGCCAGCGCCGGACGGGGCTACAATGAGCAGTTCTTC. Residues: CASAGRGYNEQFF. The V gene is TRBV12-3 or TRBV12-4, the J gene TRBJ2-1, with D maybe TRBD2 (5 bases). This CDR3 spans 13 amino acids. Trimming pared 8 bases from V and 3 bases from J, leaving 11 bases between.

This chain links TRBV2 with TRBJ2-7, with D perhaps matching TRBD2 (5 bases). Germline V gene sequence: CDR1 SNHLY, CDR2 FYNNEI. The CDR3 totals 12 residues. The germline V and J ends were trimmed by 8 bases and 3 bases, with 11 bases remaining between them. Written as DNA, the CDR3 is TGTGCCAGCGGGCCTCGGGGCTACGAGCAGTACTTC. This codes for CASGPRGYEQYF.

CDR3 residues: CASSSLPEDYTDTQYF. The CDR3 DNA reads TGTGCCAGCAGCTCCCTACCGGAAGACTACACAGATACGCAGTATTTT. The genes are TRBV11-3 and TRBJ2-3; TRBD2 is a possible D gene (5 bases). Looked up from germline, CDR1 is SGHNT and CDR2 is YENEEA. With 4 bases removed from V and 2 bases from J, the gap between germline ends came to 16 bases. The CDR3 length is 16 residues.

The rearrangement uses TRBV29-1 and TRBJ2-7; 7 nucleotides match TRBD2. Germline V gene lookup returns CDR1 SQVTM and CDR2 ANQGSEA. The CDR3 consists of 13 residues. The trim removed 4 bases at V and 4 bases at J, leaving 7 bases unmatched. CDR3 nucleotide sequence: TGCAGCGTTGGTAGCGGGTGGGAGTACGAGCAGTACTTC. Amino acid sequence: CSVGSGWEYEQYF.

The chain recombines TRBV18 with TRBJ2-4; D possibly matches TRBD1 or TRBD2 (5 bases each). This CDR3 is 15 amino acids long. Trimming pared 4 bases from V and 5 bases from J, leaving 15 bases between. Germline CDR1 and CDR2: KGHSH and LQKENI. The CDR3 reads CASSRDVGSQNIQYF. DNA of the CDR3: TGTGCCAGCTCACGGGACGTCGGGTCGCAAAACATTCAGTACTTC.

The chain's CDR3 is CASSVGGSLWGETQYF. The CDR3 nucleotides are TGTGCCAGCAGCGTAGGTGGGTCCCTTTGGGGAGAGACCCAGTACTTC. This chain links TRBV9 with TRBJ2-5; D is unclear. V shed 0 bases and J shed 4 bases, with 16 bases lying between them. The CDR3 runs 16 residues. The V gene's germline CDR1 is SGDLS and CDR2 YYNGEE.

The rearrangement joins TRBV18 to TRBJ2-1, with unresolved D. V was shortened by 0 bases and J by 0 bases, with 9 bases between the two germline ends. The germline V gene has CDR1 KGHSH and CDR2 LQKENI. The length of the CDR3 is 16 residues. The CDR3 region is CASSPPFKSSYNEQFF. DNA for the CDR3: TGTGCCAGCTCACCACCTTTTAAGAGCTCCTACAATGAGCAGTTCTTC.

This clonotype has a single count. The J gene is TRBJ2-7, the V gene TRBV7-9; tentatively, D is TRBD1 (5 bases). The V and J ends lost 0 bases and 6 bases respectively, with 9 bases between them. This CDR3 contains 13 residues. The germline gives CDR1 SEHNR, CDR2 FQNEAQ (reference sequence). The CDR3 bases are TGTGCCAGCAGCTTAGCATGGGGCTTCGAGCAGTACTTC. Encoded protein: CASSLAWGFEQYF.